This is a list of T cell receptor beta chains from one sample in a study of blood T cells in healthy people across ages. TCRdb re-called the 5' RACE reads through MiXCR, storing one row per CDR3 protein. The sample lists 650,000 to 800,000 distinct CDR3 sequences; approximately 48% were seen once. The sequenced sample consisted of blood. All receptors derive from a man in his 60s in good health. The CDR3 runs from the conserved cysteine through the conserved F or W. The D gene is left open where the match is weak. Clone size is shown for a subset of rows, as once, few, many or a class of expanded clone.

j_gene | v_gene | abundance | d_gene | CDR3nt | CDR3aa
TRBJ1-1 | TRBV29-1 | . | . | TGCAGCGTTGGTCCAGGGTTGGACACTGAAGCTTTCTTT | CSVGPGLDTEAFF
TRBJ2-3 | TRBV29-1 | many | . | TGCAGCGTTGACAGGGACACAGATACGCAGTATTTT | CSVDRDTDTQYF
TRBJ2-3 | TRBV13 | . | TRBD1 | TGTGCCAGCAGCTCTCCCCCGTGGACAGGACAGGATACGCAGTATTTT | CASSSPPWTGQDTQYF
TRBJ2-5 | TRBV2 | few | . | TGTGCCAGCACAGGCTCCAATGTCCGGGAGACCCAGTACTTC | CASTGSNVRETQYF
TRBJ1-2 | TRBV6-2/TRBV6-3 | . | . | TGTGCCAGCAGTGGGGGTCTATATGGCTACACCTTC | CASSGGLYGYTF
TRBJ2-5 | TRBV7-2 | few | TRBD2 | TGTGCCAGCAGCTCGCGGGGGGGGTGGGAGACCCAGTACTTC | CASSSRGGWETQYF
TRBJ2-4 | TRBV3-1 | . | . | TGTGCCAGCAGCCATACCGGGACTGTCATTCAGTACTTC | CASSHTGTVIQYF
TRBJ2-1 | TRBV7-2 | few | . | TGTGCCAGCAGTAAAAGAGGTATTGTCGCAAGCTCCTACAATGAGCAGTTCTTC | CASSKRGIVASSYNEQFF
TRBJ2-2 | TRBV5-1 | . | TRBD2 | TGCGCCAGCAGCCCGGGACTAGCGTTAGGGGAGCTGTTTTTT | CASSPGLALGELFF
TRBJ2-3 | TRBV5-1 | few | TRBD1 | TGCGCCAGCAGCCCCCGACAGGGGCAAACAGATACGCAGTATTTT | CASSPRQGQTDTQYF
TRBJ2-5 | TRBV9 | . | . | TGTGCCAGCAGCGTCTCCTTCCAAGAGACCCAGTACTTC | CASSVSFQETQYF
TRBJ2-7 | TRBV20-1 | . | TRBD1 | TGCAGTGCTAACCCTAGGACAGGGGGCTGGAACGAGCAGTACTTC | CSANPRTGGWNEQYF
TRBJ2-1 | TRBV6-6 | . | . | TGTGCCAGCAGCGAAATAGTTGCACAAAAGACGGGGGAGAAGTTCTTC | CASSEIVAQKTGEKFF
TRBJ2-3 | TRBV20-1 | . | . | TGCAGTGCTAGACCCCTCAGGGTTTCCCACACAGATACGCAGTATTTT | CSARPLRVSHTDTQYF
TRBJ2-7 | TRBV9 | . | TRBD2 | TGTGCCAGCAGCGTAGCTACTAGCGGGGTCCAAGAGACCCCGTACTTC | CASSVATSGVQETPYF
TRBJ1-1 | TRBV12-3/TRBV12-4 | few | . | TGTGCCAGCAGTTTCGGGGGGACACGGAACACTGAAGCTTTCTTT | CASSFGGTRNTEAFF
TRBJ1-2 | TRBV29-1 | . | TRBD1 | TGCAGCGTTGGAAGGGGGAATGCAGGGGGCGACCACACTAACTATGGCTACACCTTC | CSVGRGNAGGDHTNYGYTF
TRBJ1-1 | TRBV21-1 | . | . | TGTGCCAGCAGCAAAAATCCCCCCGAAGCTTTCTTT | CASSKNPPEAFF
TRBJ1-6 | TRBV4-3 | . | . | TGCGCCAGCAGCCTCGACAATTGGAATTCACCCCTCCACTTT | CASSLDNWNSPLHF
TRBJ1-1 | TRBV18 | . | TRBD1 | TGTGCCAGCTTCAGGACAGGAGTGAGGAACACTGAAGCTTTCTTT | CASFRTGVRNTEAFF
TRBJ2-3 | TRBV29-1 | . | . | TGCAGCCTCGTACAGAGTAGTCCCACAGATACGCAGTATTTT | CSLVQSSPTDTQYF
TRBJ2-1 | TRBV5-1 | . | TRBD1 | TGCGCCAGCAGCTCCTCTTCCGGGACAGGGGGATACAATGAGCAGTTCTTC | CASSSSSGTGGYNEQFF
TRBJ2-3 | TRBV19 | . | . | TGTGCCAGTAGACACCGACAGATGAAGACTAGATGGGGCACAGATACGCAGTATTTT | CASRHRQMKTRWGTDTQYF
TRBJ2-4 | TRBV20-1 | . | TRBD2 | TGCAGTGCTGAGCCGGGGGGGGCCAAAAACATTCAGTACTTC | CSAEPGGAKNIQYF
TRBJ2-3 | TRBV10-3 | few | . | TGTGCCATCGGTCGGACAGATACGCAGTATTTT | CAIGRTDTQYF
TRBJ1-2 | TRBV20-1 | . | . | TGCAGTGCTAGAGGAGGCTACACCTTC | CSARGGYTF
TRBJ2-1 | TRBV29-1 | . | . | TGCAGCGTGGGTGGGCCCGGGAGCAGCCAAGAGACCCAGTTCTTC | CSVGGPGSSQETQFF